Shown below are 11 T cell receptor beta chains from a single sample sequenced in a study of early T cells in non-severe SARS-CoV-2 infection. TCRdb reanalysed the 5' RACE reads using MiXCR and keeps one entry per CDR3 protein. Among tens of thousands of distinct CDR3 sequences, about a sixth were seen once, and the ten largest hold approximately 12%. The sequenced sample was whole blood. The receptor set was obtained from an adult who was a healthcare worker with PCR-confirmed SARS-CoV-2 infection or an uninfected control (not recorded which).

This clonotype occurred a few times. This sequence joins TRBV29-1 and TRBJ2-5; the D is unclear. CDR3 length: 12 amino acids. CDR1 and CDR2 (germline): SQVTM, ANQGSEA. V was shortened by 4 bases and J by 7 bases, with 13 bases between the two germline ends. CDR3: CSVGIIVGTQYF. CDR3 sequence (DNA): TGCAGCGTTGGAATTATTGTGGGGACCCAGTACTTC. The full variable domain, rest sourced from reference TRBV29-1 and TRBJ2-5, is SAVISQKPSRDICQRGTSLTIQCQVDSQVTMMFWYRQQPGQSLTLIATANQGSEATYESGFVIDKFPISRPNLTFSTLTVSNMSPEDSSIYLCSVGIIVGTQYFGPGTRLLVL.

This clonotype was counted between two and nine times. The chain joins TRBV7-2 to TRBJ2-3; 7 positions match TRBD1. The CDR3 contains 13 residues. The germline CDR1 and CDR2 sequences are SGHTA and FQGNSA. J was trimmed by 15 bases and V by 2 bases; bases with no gene match: 11. The CDR3 is CASSLYFRDRPYF. The CDR3 DNA is TGTGCCAGCAGCTTATACTTCCGGGACAGACCCTATTTT.

This clonotype was observed many times. The rearrangement links TRBV19 to TRBJ1-5, with a tentative D call TRBD1 (6 bases). This CDR3 has 15 residues. Germline V lookup: CDR1 LNHDA, CDR2 SQIVND (reference sequence). Between the trimmed V and J ends, which lost 1 base and 3 bases, there was a span of 10 bases. This CDR3 reads CASSIGDKPNQPQHF. For the CDR3, the DNA is TGTGCCAGTAGTATAGGGGACAAACCCAATCAGCCCCAGCATTTT.

The rearrangement links TRBV7-9 to TRBJ2-7, with 8 nucleotides matching TRBD1. The CDR3 spans 13 residues. Germline values: CDR1 SEHNR, CDR2 FQNEAQ (reference sequence). V was pared by 8 bases and J by 3 bases, with 6 bases of the junction left unmatched. For the CDR3, the DNA is TGTGCCAGCTCGGGACAGGACCTCTACGAGCAGTACTTC. Translated: CASSGQDLYEQYF.

This clonotype was seen repeatedly, ten times or more. The V gene is TRBV28, the J gene TRBJ1-4; TRBD1 matches 9 bases. Looked up from germline, CDR1 is MDHEN and CDR2 is SYDVKM. V was pared by 6 bases and J by 7 bases, with 9 bases of the junction left unmatched. CDR3 length: 15 amino acids. The CDR3 region has the DNA TGTGCCAGCAGACCCCCGGGACAGGGTTTTGAAAAACTGTTTTTT. Its protein product is CASRPPGQGFEKLFF.

This clonotype was observed a few times. The rearrangement joins TRBV10-3 to TRBJ2-5, with D possibly matching TRBD1 (6 bases). Trimming left V 6 bases short and J 6 bases short, with 20 bases between. The CDR3 has 15 amino acids. Looked up from germline, CDR1 is ENHRY and CDR2 is SYGVKD. CDR3 protein: CAIRSDTGYQKTQYF. CDR3 nucleotide sequence: TGTGCCATCAGGTCTGATACAGGGTATCAAAAGACCCAGTACTTC.

At least ten counts were recorded for this clonotype. This sequence joins TRBV11-2 and TRBJ2-3; D remains unclear. V lost 1 base and J lost 11, with 10 bases in between. This CDR3 is 12 amino acids long. Per the germline V gene, CDR1 is SGHAT and CDR2 is FQNNGV. The DNA for the CDR3 is TGTGCCAGCAGCTTAGCTCCTCGCGAGCAGTATTTT. It codes for CASSLAPREQYF.

The table lists this clonotype with a few counts. CDR3 bases: TGTGCCAGCAGTTACGGGACAGGCACTTACGAGCAGTACTTC. Amino acid sequence: CASSYGTGTYEQYF. This sequence joins TRBV28 and TRBJ2-7; the match to TRBD1 covers 8 bases. With V trimmed by 4 bases and J by 4 bases, 6 bases remained unmatched. CDR3 length: 14 residues. Germline values: CDR1 MDHEN, CDR2 SYDVKM.

This clonotype was counted a few times. The chain couples TRBV7-9 to TRBJ1-1; D possibly corresponds to TRBD1 (5 bases). This CDR3 is 13 amino acids long. The germline V gene has CDR1 SEHNR and CDR2 FQNEAQ (reference sequence). V was trimmed by 7 bases and J by 4 bases, leaving 13 bases between them. As DNA, the CDR3 is TGTGCCAGCAACCGGGGGGACCCCACTGAAGCTTTCTTT. Protein sequence: CASNRGDPTEAFF.

The rearrangement links TRBV29-1 to TRBJ2-1, with 7 bases fitting TRBD2. The ends lost 7 bases at V and 0 bases at J; junction bases unmatched: 6. The V gene's germline CDR1 is SQVTM and CDR2 ANQGSEA. The CDR3 loop spans 14 amino acids. DNA of the CDR3: TGCAGCGGGGAACTAGCGAGCTCCTACAATGAGCAGTTCTTC. The encoded protein is CSGELASSYNEQFF.

This clonotype has more than one count but fewer than ten. The rearrangement uses TRBV6-5 and TRBJ1-1; D is undetermined. The V end was cut by 6 bases, the J end by 3 bases, with 20 bases between. The germline CDR1 and CDR2 sequences are MNHEY and SVGAGI. The CDR3 runs to 16 residues. As DNA, the CDR3 is TGTGCCAGCAGCCCCGGACGGACCCCCAGCCACACTGAAGCTTTCTTT. Amino acid sequence: CASSPGRTPSHTEAFF.